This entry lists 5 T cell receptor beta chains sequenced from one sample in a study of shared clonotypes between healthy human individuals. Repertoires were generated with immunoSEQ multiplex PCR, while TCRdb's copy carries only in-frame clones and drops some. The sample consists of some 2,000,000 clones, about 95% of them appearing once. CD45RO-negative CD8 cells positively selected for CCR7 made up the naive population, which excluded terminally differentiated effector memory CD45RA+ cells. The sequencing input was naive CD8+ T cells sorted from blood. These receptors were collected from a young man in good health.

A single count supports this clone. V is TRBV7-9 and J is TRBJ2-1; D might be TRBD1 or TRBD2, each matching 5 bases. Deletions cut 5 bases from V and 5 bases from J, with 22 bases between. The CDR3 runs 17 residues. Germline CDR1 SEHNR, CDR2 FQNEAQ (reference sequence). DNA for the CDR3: TGTGCCAGCAGCCACGGTGGGTTGGGGACGAAGGACAATGAGCAGTTCTTC. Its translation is CASSHGGLGTKDNEQFF.

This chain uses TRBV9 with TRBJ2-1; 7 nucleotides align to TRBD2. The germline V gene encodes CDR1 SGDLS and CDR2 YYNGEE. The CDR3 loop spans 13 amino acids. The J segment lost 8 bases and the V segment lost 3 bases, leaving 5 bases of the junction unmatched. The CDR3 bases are TGTGCCAGCAGCGGTTGGGAGGGGTATGAGCAGTTCTTC. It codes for CASSGWEGYEQFF.

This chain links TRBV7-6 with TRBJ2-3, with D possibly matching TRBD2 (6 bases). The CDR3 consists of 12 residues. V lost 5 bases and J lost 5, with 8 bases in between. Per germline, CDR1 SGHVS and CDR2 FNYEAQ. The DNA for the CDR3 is TGTGCCAGCAGCATGGGGGGAGATACGCAGTATTTT. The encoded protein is CASSMGGDTQYF. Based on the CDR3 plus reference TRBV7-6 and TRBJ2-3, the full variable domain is GAGVSQSPRYKVTKRGQDVALRCDPISGHVSLYWYRQALGQGPEFLTYFNYEAQQDKSGLPNDRFSAERPEGSISTLTIQRTEQRDSAMYRCASSMGGDTQYFGPGTRLTVL.

CDR3 residues: CASGFAGGTEAFF. The CDR3 nucleotides are TGTGCTAGTGGTTTTGCTGGAGGCACTGAAGCTTTCTTT. The rearrangement joins TRBV12-5 to TRBJ1-1; D call uncertain. V shed 3 bases and J shed 4 bases, with 9 bases lying between them. This CDR3 is built from 13 residues. Germline CDR1 LGHNT, CDR2 FRNRAP. The full variable domain, with the rest looked up from reference TRBV12-5 and TRBJ1-1, is DARVTQTPRHKVTEMGQEVTMRCQPILGHNTVFWYRQTMMQGLELLAYFRNRAPLDDSGMPKDRFSAEMPDATLATLKIQPSEPRDSAVYFCASGFAGGTEAFFGQGTRLTVV.

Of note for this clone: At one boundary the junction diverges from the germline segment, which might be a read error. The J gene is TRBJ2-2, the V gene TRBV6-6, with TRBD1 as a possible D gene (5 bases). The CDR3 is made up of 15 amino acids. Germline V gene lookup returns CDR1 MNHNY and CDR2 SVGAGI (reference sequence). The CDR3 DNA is TGTGCCAACAGTTACTCGGCAGGGTTGACCGGGGAGCTGTTTTTT. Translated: CANSYSAGLTGELFF.